This T cell receptor (beta chain) was documented in a study of shared clonotypes between healthy human individuals (dated by TCRdb to the early 2020s). The study in broad terms: The cohort comprised a couple of women and a few men aged 18 to 49 years. For each donor, CD4 naive and CD4 memory were each run on three plates, CD8 naive on two plates, and CD8 memory on one plate. The study deeply sequenced blood TCR repertoires of about 5 healthy adults to estimate repertoire size and the extent of clonotype sharing between individuals. Libraries were prepared and TCR repertoires were sequenced by different laboratories using diverse techniques, in order to increase sequencing depth and limit assay-specific biases. Between about 0.94 and 8.9 billion PBMCs per donor were obtained by leukapheresis. Study-wide findings and limitations: Naive subsets generally had larger estimated clonotype richness than memory subsets did. Sampling was restricted to blood, and TCR repertoires in tissues likely differ from the TCR repertoires found in blood. Pairwise subsampling indicated that sequencing depth was expected to affect the degree of clonotype sharing among donors. About 4.5% of naive CD4, around 4% of naive CD8, approximately 2.2% of memory CD4, and approximately 0.4% of memory CD8 clonotypes were shared across several donors. Compared with non-shared clonotypes, the clonotypes found in all four sorted-subset donors had higher generation probabilities. The small number of donors limited the genetic and exposure-history diversity represented. Incomplete sequencing was indicated by rarefaction of sorted-subset datasets, despite the large sequencing depth.

In the case of this clone: Its antigen remains unidentified. Base qualities are not recorded, but no much larger clone differs from it by a single base.

Donors were healthy HIV-negative adults with no recently reported acute infections or vaccinations. Every donor was a Caucasian adult living in Nashville, Tennessee, USA. CD4+ T cells were enriched by magnetic negative selection; naive cells were then positively selected on CD45RA, and the negative fraction formed the memory subset. After blood collection by leukapheresis, PBMCs were isolated using Ficoll-Histopaque density gradient centrifugation and then cryopreserved in the vapor phase of liquid nitrogen. Purity and quantity of every magnetically sorted T cell population were checked by analytical flow cytometry. Genomic DNA was isolated from each sorted fraction and quantified by UV absorbance on a Nanodrop 2000c. A distance of 12 bases separates the germline ends of V and J, which lose 6 bases and 7 bases respectively. The CDR3 measures 12 amino acids from cysteine to phenylalanine. Only CDR3 DNA remains: 36 bases, in frame from the first base. According to the germline V gene, CDR1 reads MNHEY and CDR2 reads SVGAGI.

TCR CDR3 regions were amplified from genomic DNA by multiplex PCR using the deep immunoSEQ assay. Extracted genomic DNA from each cell subset was distributed evenly across all wells of several immunoSEQ 96-well plates, and each plate was treated as a replicate. For sorted subsets, about 210 ng of genomic DNA, equivalent to 25,000 to 35,000 T cell genomes, went into each replicate PCR. The purified libraries were quantified using a Qubit 3.0 fluorometer, sized with a Bioanalyzer 2100, and then quantified again using the KAPA Library Quantification kit. Each immunoSEQ 96-well plate was sequenced on its own single-read 150-cycle Illumina NextSeq 550 flow cell. The original methods were these. The immunoSEQ output contained only junctional sequences without quality scores, so filtering could not match that applied to full-length reads. To assign V/J genes and CDR3, sequences were annotated against IMGT germline references using PyIR, a Python wrapper for IgBLAST v1.9. Reads with weak V/J assignments (E-value above 1e-6), missing CDR3, stop codons, out-of-frame junctions, or ambiguous translated residues were removed. V3J clonotypes were defined as sequences sharing an identical inferred V gene, J gene, and CDR3 amino acid sequence. Percentage overlap between repertoires was computed as shared unique clonotypes divided by the size of the smaller repertoire. Repertoire richness was assessed with RTK rarefaction, the Chao1 estimator, and Recon v2.1 estimates of unobserved clonotypes. Generation probabilities for all TCRbeta clonotypes obtained by the gDNA method from four donors were computed using OLGA. Entries here come from immuneACCESS through TCRdb and include only in-frame sequences with V and J called. Some clones fail to appear in such tables; in the studies checked, an unresolved V gene covers under half of the shortfall, and the cause of the remainder is unknown. V, J and clone size are those of that table, while D and trimming were read from the DNA. The sample has around 2.1 million clones on record, roughly 95% of them singletons. The ten most abundant clones make up 0.13% of the sample.

Source material: naive CD4+ T cells sorted from blood. This specimen's cell subset or site label, per the study, means: CD45RA+ positively selected. The chain is made from TRBV6-5 and TRBJ1-2; a confident D gene designation cannot be given. The TCR comes from a man younger than 35 in good health. The DNA sequence is as follows: TGTGCCAGCAGGTCCCCGGAGGTTGGCTACACCTTC. This is translated as CASRSPEVGYTF.